The next 4 T cell receptor beta chains were all read from a single sample in a study of radiotherapy plus CTLA-4 blockade in lung cancer (dated by TCRdb to the late 2010s). The library was generated by the immunoSEQ multiplex PCR assay. As stored in TCRdb, this immuneACCESS dataset retains in-frame rearrangements with V and J assigned. A fraction of the clones does not appear; measured against another copy, unresolved V genes explain less than half of the discrepancy, and the remainder lacks a known reason. Within this sample are about 62,000 clones, with around 76% of them counted one time only. The ten top clones hold roughly 3.1% of the sample. The material was peripheral blood, obtained from a patient treated with radiotherapy plus ipilimumab. All receptors derive from a human donor with non-small cell lung cancer who had a complete response to radiotherapy plus ipilimumab.

The CDR3: CASRLAGNTGELFF. In DNA, the CDR3 is TGTGCCAGCAGACTAGCGGGGAACACCGGGGAGCTGTTTTTT. V gene TRBV9 combines with J gene TRBJ2-2; 9 bases fit TRBD2. The germline gives CDR1 SGDLS, CDR2 YYNGEE. V was clipped by 5 bases and J by 1 base; unmatched bases: 0. The CDR3 loop spans 14 amino acids.

This chain uses TRBV19 with TRBJ2-1; 14 positions match TRBD2. CDR3 length: 18 residues. Looked up from germline, CDR1 is LNHDA and CDR2 is SQIVND (reference sequence). V lost 2 bases to trimming and J lost 6 bases; unmatched junction nucleotides: 9. Here the CDR3 reads CASSIRRLAGGPGNEQFF. CDR3 coding DNA: TGTGCCAGTAGTATAAGAAGACTAGCGGGAGGGCCTGGCAATGAGCAGTTCTTC.

This clone showed up just once. One end of the junction fails to match germline, which may point to a read error. The chain carries TRBV2 and TRBJ1-2; 7 nucleotides line up with TRBD1. The CDR3 consists of 14 residues. Germline CDR1 is SNHLY and CDR2 is FYNNEI. DNA of the CDR3: TGTGCCAGCAGTGAAGCGGTTCGACAGGGTAGTCGGCCTTTC. This codes for CASSEAVRQGSRPF.

The chain links TRBV7-2 to TRBJ2-6; a possible D gene is TRBD1 (5 bases). Germline lookup yields CDR1 SGHTA and CDR2 FQGNSA. The CDR3 is 15 residues long. V was pared by 6 bases and J by 0 bases, with 9 bases between. The CDR3 region is CASRPRDSGANVLTF. The CDR3 region has the DNA TGTGCCAGCAGACCCAGGGACTCTGGGGCCAACGTCCTGACTTTC.